This entry lists 4 T cell receptor beta chains sequenced from one sample in a study of regulatory T cells in long-lasting Graves disease (dated by TCRdb to the early 2020s). The time point label here, explained by the study, means: newly diagnosed GD, antithyroid drugs for less than 3 months. For both TCR sequencing and RNA sequencing, RNA was extracted from PBMCs using TRIzol. The method behind the library was multiplex PCR. Sequencing relied on an Illumina HiSeq 4000. To build TCR beta libraries, CDR3 regions were amplified by Arm-PCR using iRepertoire HTBI primers. Using fastp at Q25 and MiXCR, TCRdb reprocessed the public reads and kept productive beta chains. Identical CDR3 proteins give one entry, which carries the most common genes and DNA. This sample is represented by some 460,000 distinct CDR3 sequences; 16% of them were singletons. The ten largest account for more than 9% of the sample.

A further study also used this sample, focusing on T cells in Graves' hyperthyroidism and ophthalmopathy.

Sequences were derived from peripheral blood mononuclear cells (PBMCs), sampled at new diagnosis, from a patient treated with antithyroid drugs. These receptors were taken from a middle-aged man with Graves disease. Donor details come from another sample of the same person, matched by shared clones.

This clonotype was recorded many times. The J gene is TRBJ2-3, the V gene TRBV27; D ambiguous. Germline values: CDR1 MNHEY, CDR2 SMNVEV (reference sequence). The CDR3 is made up of 14 amino acids. Trimming took off 2 bases at V and 6 bases at J, with 12 bases between the two ends. In DNA form, the CDR3 reads TGTGCCAGCAGTTTAATTAGCACCGGGGATACGCAGTATTTT. Residues: CASSLISTGDTQYF.

J is TRBJ1-5 and V is TRBV6-1, with D uncertain. Germline V lookup: CDR1 MNHNS, CDR2 SASEGT. V was shortened by 2 bases and J by 2 bases, with 4 bases between the two germline ends. This CDR3 is 13 amino acids long. CDR3 residues: CASSEQRNQPQHF. As DNA, the CDR3 is TGTGCCAGCAGTGAACAGCGCAATCAGCCCCAGCATTTT.

V is TRBV27 and J is TRBJ2-7; TRBD1 agrees at 7 bases. The CDR3 totals 14 residues. Per the germline V gene, CDR1 is MNHEY and CDR2 is SMNVEV (reference sequence). V lost 5 bases and J lost 1; bases outside the gene matches: 5. The CDR3 sequence is CASSPLDRSYEQYF. In nucleotides, the CDR3 is TGTGCCAGCAGTCCTTTGGACAGGTCCTACGAGCAGTACTTC.

The chain recombines TRBV7-3 with TRBJ2-3; D possibly matches TRBD1 or TRBD2 (5 bases each). Germline CDR1 SGHTA, CDR2 FQGTGA. Trimming took off 2 bases at V and 1 base at J, with 7 bases between the two ends. The CDR3 extends over 14 amino acids. CDR3 residues: CASSLLGGTDTQYF. In DNA, the CDR3 is TGTGCCAGCAGCTTATTGGGGGGCACAGATACGCAGTATTTT.